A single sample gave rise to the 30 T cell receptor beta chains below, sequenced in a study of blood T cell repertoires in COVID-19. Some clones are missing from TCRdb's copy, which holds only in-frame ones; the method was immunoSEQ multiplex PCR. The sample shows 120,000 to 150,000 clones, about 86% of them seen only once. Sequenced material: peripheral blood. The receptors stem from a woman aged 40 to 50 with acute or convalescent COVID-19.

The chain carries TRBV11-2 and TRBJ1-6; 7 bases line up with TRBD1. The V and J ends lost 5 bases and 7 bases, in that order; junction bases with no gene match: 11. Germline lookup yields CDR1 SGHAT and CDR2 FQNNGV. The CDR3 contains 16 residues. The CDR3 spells CASSLLEGQPNSPLHF. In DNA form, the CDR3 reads TGTGCCAGCAGCCTGTTGGAGGGACAGCCAAATTCACCCCTCCACTTT.

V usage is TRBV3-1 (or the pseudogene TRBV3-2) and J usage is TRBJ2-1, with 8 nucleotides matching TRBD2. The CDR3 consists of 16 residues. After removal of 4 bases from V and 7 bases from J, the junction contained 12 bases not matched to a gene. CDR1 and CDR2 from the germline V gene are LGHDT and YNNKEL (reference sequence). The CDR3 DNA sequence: TGTGCCAGCAGCCCCCTAACGGGGGGGCCCCGGAATGAGCAGTTCTTC. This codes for CASSPLTGGPRNEQFF.

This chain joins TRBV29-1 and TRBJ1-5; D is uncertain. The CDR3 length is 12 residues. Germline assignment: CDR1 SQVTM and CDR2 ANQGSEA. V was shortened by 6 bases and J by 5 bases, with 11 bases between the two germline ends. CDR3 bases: TGCAGCGTGGCCCACGGGGATCAGCCCCAGCATTTT. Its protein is CSVAHGDQPQHF. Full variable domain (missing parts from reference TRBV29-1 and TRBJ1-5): SAVISQKPSRDICQRGTSLTIQCQVDSQVTMMFWYRQQPGQSLTLIATANQGSEATYESGFVIDKFPISRPNLTFSTLTVSNMSPEDSSIYLCSVAHGDQPQHFGDGTRLSIL.

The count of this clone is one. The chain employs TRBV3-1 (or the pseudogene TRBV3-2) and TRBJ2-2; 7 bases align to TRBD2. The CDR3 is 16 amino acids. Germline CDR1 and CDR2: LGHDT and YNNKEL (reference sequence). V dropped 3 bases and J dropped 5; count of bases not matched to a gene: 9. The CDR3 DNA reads TGTGCCAGCAGCCATGGAAGGGAGGGCCGGACCGGGGAGCTGTTTTTT. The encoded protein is CASSHGREGRTGELFF.

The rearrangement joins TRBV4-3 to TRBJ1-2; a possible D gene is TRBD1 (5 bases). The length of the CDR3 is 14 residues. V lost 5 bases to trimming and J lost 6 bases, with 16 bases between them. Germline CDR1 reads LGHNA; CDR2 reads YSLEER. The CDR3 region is CASSTRTLGNGYTF. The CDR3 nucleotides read TGCGCCAGCAGCACCCGGACACTTGGAAATGGCTACACCTTC.

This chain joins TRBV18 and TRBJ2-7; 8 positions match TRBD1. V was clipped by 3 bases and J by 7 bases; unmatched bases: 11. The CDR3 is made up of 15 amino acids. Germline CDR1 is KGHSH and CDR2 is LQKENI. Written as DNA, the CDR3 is TGTGCCAGCTCACCCAGACAGGGGAATCTGGGTGAGCAGTACTTC. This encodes CASSPRQGNLGEQYF.

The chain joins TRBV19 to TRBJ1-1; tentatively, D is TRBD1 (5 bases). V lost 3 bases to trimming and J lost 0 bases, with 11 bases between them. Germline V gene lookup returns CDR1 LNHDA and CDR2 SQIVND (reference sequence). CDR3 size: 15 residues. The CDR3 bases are TGTGCCAGTAGTATGGGGCTGTTCATGAACACTGAAGCTTTCTTT. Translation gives CASSMGLFMNTEAFF.

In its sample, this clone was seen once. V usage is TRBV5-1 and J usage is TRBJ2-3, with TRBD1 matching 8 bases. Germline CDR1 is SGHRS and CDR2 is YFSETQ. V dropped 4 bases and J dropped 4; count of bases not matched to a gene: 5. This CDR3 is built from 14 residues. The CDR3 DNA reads TGCGCCAGCAGCATAGGACAGGGCCCAGATACGCAGTATTTT. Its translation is CASSIGQGPDTQYF.

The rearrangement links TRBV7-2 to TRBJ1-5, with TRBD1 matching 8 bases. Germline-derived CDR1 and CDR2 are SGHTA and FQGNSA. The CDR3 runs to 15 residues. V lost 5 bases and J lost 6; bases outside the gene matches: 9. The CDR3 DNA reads TGTGCCAGCAGCCGTCGGCAGGGGGCTGGTCAGCCCCAGCATTTT. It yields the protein CASSRRQGAGQPQHF.

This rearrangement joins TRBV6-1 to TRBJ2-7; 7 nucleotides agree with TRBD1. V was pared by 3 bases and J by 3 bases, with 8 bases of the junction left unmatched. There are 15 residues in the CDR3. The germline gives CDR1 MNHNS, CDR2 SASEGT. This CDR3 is CASSERDRNYYEQYF. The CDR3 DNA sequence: TGTGCCAGCAGTGAGAGGGACAGAAACTACTACGAGCAGTACTTC.

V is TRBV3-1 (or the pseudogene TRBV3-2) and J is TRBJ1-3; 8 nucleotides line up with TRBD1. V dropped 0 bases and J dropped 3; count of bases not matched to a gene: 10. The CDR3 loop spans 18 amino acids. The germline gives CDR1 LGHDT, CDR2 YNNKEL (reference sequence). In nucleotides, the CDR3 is TGTGCCAGCAGCCAAGATATCAGGACAGGGCTTAGTGGAAACACCATATATTTT. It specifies CASSQDIRTGLSGNTIYF.

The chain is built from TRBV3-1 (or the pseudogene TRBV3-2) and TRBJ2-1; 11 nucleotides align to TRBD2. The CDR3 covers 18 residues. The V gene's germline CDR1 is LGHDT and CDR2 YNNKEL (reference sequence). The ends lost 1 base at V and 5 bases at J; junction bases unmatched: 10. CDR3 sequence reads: CASSQVGGTSGGNNEQFF. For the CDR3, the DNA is TGTGCCAGCAGCCAAGTAGGGGGTACTAGCGGGGGTAACAATGAGCAGTTCTTC.

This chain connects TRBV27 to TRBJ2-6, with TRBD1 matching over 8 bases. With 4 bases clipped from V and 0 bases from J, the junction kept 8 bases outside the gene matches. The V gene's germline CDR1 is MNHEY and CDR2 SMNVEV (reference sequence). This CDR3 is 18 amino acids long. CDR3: CASSSWDRISSGANVLTF. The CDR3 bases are TGTGCCAGCAGTTCTTGGGACAGGATCAGCTCTGGGGCCAACGTCCTGACTTTC.

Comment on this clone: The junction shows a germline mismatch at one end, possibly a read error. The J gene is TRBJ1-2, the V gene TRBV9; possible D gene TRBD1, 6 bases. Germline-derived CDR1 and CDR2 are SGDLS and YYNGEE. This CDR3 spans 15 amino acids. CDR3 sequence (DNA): TGTGCCAGCAGCGTAGCCCCAGGGGTTTCCTATGGGTACACCTTC. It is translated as CASSVAPGVSYGYTF.

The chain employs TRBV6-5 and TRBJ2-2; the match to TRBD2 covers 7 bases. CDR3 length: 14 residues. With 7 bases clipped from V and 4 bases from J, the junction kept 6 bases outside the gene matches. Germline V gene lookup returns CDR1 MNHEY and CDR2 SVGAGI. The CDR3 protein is CASTSGLITGELFF. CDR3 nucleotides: TGTGCCAGCACCTCGGGACTAATCACCGGGGAGCTGTTTTTT.

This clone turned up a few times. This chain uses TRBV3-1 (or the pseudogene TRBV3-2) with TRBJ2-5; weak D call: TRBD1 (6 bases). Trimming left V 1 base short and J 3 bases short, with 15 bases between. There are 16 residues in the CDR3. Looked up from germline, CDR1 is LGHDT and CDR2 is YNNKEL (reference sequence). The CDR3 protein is CASSQVGTGQKETQYF. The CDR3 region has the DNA TGTGCCAGCAGCCAAGTGGGTACAGGGCAAAAAGAGACCCAGTACTTC.

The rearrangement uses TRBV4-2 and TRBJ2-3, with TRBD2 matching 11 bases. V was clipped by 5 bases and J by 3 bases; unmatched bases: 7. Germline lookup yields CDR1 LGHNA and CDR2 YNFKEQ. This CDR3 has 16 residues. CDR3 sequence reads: CASSSRLAGSTDTQYF. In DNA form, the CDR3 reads TGTGCCAGCAGCTCACGACTAGCGGGGTCGACAGATACGCAGTATTTT.

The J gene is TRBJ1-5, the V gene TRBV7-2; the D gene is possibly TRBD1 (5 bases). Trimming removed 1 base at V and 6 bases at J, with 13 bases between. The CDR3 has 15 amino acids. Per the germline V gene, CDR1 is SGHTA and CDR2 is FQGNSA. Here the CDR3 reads CASSLEFGGGQPQHF. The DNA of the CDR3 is TGTGCCAGCAGCTTAGAATTTGGGGGGGGTCAGCCCCAGCATTTT.

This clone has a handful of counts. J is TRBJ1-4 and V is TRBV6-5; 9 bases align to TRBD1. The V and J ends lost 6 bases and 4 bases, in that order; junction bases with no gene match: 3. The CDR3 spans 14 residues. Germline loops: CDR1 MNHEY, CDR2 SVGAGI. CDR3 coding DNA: TGTGCCAGCAGGGGGACAGGGATTAATGAAAAACTGTTTTTT. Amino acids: CASRGTGINEKLFF.

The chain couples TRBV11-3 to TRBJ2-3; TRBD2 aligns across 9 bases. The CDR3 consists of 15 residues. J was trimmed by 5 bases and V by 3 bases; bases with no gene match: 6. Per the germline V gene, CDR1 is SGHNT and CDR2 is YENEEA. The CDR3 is CASSFSGSEKDTQYF. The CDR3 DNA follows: TGTGCCAGCAGCTTTAGCGGGAGCGAGAAAGATACGCAGTATTTT.

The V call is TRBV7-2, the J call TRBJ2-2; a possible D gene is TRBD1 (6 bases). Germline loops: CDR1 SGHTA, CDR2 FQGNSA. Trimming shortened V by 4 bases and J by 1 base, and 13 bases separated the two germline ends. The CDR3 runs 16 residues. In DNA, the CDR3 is TGTGCCAGCAGCTCCCAGGGGAAGGTGAACACCGGGGAGCTGTTTTTT. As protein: CASSSQGKVNTGELFF.

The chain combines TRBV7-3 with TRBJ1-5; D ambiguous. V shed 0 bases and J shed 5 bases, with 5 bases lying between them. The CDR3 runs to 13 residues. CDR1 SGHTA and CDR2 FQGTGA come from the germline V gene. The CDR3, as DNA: TGTGCCAGCAGCTTAACGAGGGATCAGCCCCAGCATTTT. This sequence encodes CASSLTRDQPQHF.

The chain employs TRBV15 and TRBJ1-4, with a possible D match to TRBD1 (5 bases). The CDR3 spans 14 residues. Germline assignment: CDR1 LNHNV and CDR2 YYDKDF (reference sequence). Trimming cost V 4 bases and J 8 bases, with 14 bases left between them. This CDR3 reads CATSKRGFDEKLFF. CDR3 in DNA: TGTGCCACCAGCAAGCGGGGGTTTGACGAAAAACTGTTTTTT.

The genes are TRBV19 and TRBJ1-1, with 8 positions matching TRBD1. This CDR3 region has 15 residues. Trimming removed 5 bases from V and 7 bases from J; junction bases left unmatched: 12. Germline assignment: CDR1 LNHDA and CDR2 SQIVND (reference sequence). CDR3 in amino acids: CASSADRALAGEAFF. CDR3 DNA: TGTGCCAGTAGTGCGGACAGGGCCCTCGCCGGTGAAGCTTTCTTT.

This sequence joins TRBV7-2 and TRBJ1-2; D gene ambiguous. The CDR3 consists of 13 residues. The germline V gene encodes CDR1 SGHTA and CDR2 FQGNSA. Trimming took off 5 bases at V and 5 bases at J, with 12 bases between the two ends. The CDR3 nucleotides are TGTGCCAGCAGCCCAGAGGCAGCTTATGGCTACACCTTC. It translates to CASSPEAAYGYTF. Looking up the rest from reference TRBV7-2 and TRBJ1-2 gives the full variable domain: GAGVSQSPSNKVTEKGKDVELRCDPISGHTALYWYRQSLGQGLEFLIYFQGNSAPDKSGLPSDRFSAERTGGSVSTLTIQRTQQEDSAVYLCASSPEAAYGYTFGSGTRLTVV.

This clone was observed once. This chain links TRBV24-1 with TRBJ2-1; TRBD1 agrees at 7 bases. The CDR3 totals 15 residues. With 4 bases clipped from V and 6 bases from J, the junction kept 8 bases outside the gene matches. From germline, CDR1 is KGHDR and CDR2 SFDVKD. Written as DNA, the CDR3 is TGTGCCACCAGTGACCCACGGACAGGATTCAATGAGCAGTTCTTC. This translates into CATSDPRTGFNEQFF.

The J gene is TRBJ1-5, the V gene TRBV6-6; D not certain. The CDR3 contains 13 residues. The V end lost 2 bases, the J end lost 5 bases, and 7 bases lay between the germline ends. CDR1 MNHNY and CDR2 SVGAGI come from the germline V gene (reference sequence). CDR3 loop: CASSYLIDQPQHF. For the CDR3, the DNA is TGTGCCAGCAGTTACCTGATAGATCAGCCCCAGCATTTT.

The CDR3 protein is CASSFRRSAPNEKLFF. CDR3 nucleotides: TGTGCCAGCAGCTTCCGGCGGTCAGCGCCTAATGAAAAACTGTTTTTT. The chain joins TRBV5-6 to TRBJ1-4; D is uncertain. The length of the CDR3 is 16 residues. Per germline, CDR1 SGHDT and CDR2 YYEEEE. The V end lost 2 bases, the J end lost 3 bases, and 14 bases lay between the germline ends.

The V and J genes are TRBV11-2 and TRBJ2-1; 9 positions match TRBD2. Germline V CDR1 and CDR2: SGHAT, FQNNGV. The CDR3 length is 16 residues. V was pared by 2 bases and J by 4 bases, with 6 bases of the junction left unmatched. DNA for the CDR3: TGTGCCAGCAGCTTAAGGCAGCGGGAGGTATACAATGAGCAGTTCTTC. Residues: CASSLRQREVYNEQFF.

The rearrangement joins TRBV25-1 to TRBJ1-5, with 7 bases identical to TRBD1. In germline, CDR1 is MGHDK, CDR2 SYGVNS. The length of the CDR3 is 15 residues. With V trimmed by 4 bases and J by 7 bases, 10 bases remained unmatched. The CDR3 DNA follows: TGTGCCAGCAGTGCCCGACAGGGCGTGATACAGCCCCAGCATTTT. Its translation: CASSARQGVIQPQHF.